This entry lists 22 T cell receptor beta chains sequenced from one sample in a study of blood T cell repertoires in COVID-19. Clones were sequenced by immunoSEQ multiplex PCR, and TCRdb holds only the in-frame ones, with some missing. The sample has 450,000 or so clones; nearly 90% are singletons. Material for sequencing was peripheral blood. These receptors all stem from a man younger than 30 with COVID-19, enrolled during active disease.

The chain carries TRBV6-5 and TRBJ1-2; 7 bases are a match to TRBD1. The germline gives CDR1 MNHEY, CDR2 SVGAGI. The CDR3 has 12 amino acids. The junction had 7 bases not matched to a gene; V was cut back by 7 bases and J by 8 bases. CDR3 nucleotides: TGTGCCAGCACACGGGACAGATGGGGCTACACCTTC. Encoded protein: CASTRDRWGYTF.

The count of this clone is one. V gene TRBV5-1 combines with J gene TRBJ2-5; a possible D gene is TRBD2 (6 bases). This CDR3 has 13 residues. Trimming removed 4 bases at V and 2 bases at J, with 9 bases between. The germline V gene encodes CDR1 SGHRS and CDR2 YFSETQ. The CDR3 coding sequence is TGCGCCAGCAGCGAGGGACTTCAAGAGACCCAGTACTTC. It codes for CASSEGLQETQYF.

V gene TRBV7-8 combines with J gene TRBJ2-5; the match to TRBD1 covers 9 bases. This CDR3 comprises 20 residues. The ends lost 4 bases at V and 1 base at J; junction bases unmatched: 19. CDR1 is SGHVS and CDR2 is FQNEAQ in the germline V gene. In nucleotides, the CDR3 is TGTGCCAGCAGCTCCCTGTTTTCCCGGGACAGGGCAGTTTTCCAAGAGACCCAGTACTTC. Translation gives CASSSLFSRDRAVFQETQYF.

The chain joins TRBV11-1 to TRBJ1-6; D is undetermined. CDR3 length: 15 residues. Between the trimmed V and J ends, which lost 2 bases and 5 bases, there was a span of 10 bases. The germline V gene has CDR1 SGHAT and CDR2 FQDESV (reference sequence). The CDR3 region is CASSLSGGDNSPLHF. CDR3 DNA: TGTGCCAGCAGCTTATCCGGCGGGGATAATTCACCCCTCCACTTT.

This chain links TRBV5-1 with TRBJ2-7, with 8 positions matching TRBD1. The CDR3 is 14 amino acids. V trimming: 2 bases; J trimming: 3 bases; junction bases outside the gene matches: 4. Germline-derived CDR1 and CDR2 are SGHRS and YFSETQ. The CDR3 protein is CASSLTDRGYEQYF. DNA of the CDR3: TGCGCCAGCAGCTTAACTGACAGGGGCTACGAGCAGTACTTC.

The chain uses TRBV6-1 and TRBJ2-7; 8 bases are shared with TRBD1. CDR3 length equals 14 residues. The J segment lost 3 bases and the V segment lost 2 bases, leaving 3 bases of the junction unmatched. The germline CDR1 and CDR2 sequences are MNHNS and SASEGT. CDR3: CASSEIGTGYEQYF. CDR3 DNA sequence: TGTGCCAGCAGTGAAATAGGGACAGGCTACGAGCAGTACTTC.

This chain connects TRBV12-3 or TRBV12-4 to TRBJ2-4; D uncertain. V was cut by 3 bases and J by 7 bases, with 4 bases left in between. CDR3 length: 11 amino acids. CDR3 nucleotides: TGTGCCAGCAGTTTTATGAACATTCAGTACTTC. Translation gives CASSFMNIQYF.

This chain's CDR3 is CASSNPGGERRNTGELFF. The CDR3 DNA follows: TGTGCCAGCAGCAACCCCGGGGGGGAGCGGCGGAACACCGGGGAGCTGTTTTTT. This chain links TRBV9 with TRBJ2-2; 8 positions agree with TRBD2. CDR1 is SGDLS and CDR2 is YYNGEE in the germline V gene. The ends lost 4 bases at V and 1 base at J; junction bases unmatched: 12. The CDR3 length is 18 residues.

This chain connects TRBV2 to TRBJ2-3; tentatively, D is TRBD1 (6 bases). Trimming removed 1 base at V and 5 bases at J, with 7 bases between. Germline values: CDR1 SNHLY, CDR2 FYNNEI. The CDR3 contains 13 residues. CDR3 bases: TGTGCCAGCAGTGAAGGCAGGGGAGATACGCAGTATTTT. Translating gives CASSEGRGDTQYF. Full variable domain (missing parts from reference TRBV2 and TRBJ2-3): EPEVTQTPSHQVTQMGQEVILRCVPISNHLYFYWYRQILGQKVEFLVSFYNNEISEKSEIFDDQFSVERPDGSNFTLKIRSTKLEDSAMYFCASSEGRGDTQYFGPGTRLTVL.

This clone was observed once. The CDR3 sequence is CASSYRRDHSGNTIYF. The DNA for the CDR3 is TGTGCCAGCAGTTACAGGCGGGACCACTCTGGAAACACCATATATTTT. The chain is built from TRBV6-5 and TRBJ1-3, with a weak D call TRBD1 (5 bases). CDR1 is MNHEY, CDR2 SVGAGI, per germline. V was cut by 2 bases and J by 0 bases, with 11 bases left in between. The CDR3 is 16 amino acids.

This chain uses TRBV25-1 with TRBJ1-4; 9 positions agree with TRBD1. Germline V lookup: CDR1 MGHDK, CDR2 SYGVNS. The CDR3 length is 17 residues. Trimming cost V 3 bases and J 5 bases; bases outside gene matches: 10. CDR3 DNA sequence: TGTGCCAGCAGTGACACCAAGGGACAGGGTAGAAATGAAAAACTGTTTTTT. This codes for CASSDTKGQGRNEKLFF.

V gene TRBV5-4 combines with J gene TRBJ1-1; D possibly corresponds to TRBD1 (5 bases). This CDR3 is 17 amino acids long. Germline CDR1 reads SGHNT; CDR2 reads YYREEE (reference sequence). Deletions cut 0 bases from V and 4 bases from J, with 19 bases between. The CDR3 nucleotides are TGTGCCAGCAGCTTGGGGAGCCCACTCGAAAGGGGCACTGAAGCTTTCTTT. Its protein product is CASSLGSPLERGTEAFF.

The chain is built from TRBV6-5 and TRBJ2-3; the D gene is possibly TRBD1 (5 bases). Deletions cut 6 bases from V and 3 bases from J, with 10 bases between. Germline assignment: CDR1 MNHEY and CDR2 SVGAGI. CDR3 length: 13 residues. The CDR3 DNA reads TGTGCCAGCAGCTTACAGGCTACAGATACGCAGTATTTT. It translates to CASSLQATDTQYF.

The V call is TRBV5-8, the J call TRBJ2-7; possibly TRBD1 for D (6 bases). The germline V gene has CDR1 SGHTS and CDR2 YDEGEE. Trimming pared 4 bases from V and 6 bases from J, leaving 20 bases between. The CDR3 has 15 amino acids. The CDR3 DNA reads TGTGCCAGCAGCACAGGGACAACTAAGGGGTCCGAGCAGTACTTC. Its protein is CASSTGTTKGSEQYF. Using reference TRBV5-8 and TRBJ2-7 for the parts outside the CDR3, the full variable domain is EAGVTQSPTHLIKTRGQQATLRCSPISGHTSVYWYQQALGLGLQFLLWYDEGEERNRGNFPPRFSGRQFPNYSSELNVNALELEDSALYLCASSTGTTKGSEQYFGPGTRLTVT.

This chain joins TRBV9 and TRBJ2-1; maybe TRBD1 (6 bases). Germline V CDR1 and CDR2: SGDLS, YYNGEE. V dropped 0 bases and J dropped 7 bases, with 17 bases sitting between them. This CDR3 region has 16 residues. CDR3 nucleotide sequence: TGTGCCAGCAGCGTAGCTGGGGCAGGGGTTACGAATGAGCAGTTCTTC. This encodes CASSVAGAGVTNEQFF.

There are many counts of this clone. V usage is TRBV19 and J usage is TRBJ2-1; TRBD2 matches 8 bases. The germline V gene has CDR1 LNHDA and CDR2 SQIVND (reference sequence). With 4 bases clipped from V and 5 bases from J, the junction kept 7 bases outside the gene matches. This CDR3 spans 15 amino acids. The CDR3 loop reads CASSTGGLGDNEQFF. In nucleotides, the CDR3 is TGTGCCAGTAGTACGGGGGGACTAGGGGACAATGAGCAGTTCTTC.

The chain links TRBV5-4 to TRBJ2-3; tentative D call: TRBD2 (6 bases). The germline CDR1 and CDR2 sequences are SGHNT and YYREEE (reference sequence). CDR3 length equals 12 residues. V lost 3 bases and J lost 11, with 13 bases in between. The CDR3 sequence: CASSSGDFLQYF. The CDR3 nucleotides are TGTGCCAGCAGCTCGGGGGACTTCTTGCAGTATTTT.

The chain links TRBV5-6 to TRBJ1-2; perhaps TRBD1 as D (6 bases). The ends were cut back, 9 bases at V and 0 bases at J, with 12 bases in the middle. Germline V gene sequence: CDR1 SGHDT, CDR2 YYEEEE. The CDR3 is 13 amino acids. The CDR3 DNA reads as TGTGCCACCCGGACAGTATCTAACTATGGCTACACCTTC. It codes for CATRTVSNYGYTF.

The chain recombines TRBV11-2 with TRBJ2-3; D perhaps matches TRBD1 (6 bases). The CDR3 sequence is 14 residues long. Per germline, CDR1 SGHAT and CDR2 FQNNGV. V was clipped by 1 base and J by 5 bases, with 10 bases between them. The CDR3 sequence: CASSLGGLLDTQYF. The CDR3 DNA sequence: TGTGCCAGCAGCTTAGGGGGGCTTCTAGATACGCAGTATTTT.

The CDR3 protein is CASSLGWALNTEAFF. The CDR3 DNA follows: TGCGCCAGCAGCTTGGGGTGGGCCCTGAACACTGAAGCTTTCTTT. This chain uses TRBV5-1 with TRBJ1-1; no clear D gene. CDR1 and CDR2 from the germline V gene are SGHRS and YFSETQ. This CDR3 comprises 15 residues. V lost 0 bases to trimming and J lost 0 bases, with 9 bases between them.

The CDR3 protein is CASSQDLLAGMADTQYF. CDR3 in DNA: TGCGCCAGCAGCCAAGATCTGCTAGCGGGGATGGCAGATACGCAGTATTTT. This sequence joins TRBV4-1 and TRBJ2-3; 9 positions agree with TRBD2. This CDR3 has 17 residues. The trim removed 0 bases at V and 4 bases at J, leaving 8 bases unmatched. Germline lookup yields CDR1 MGHRA and CDR2 YSYEKL.

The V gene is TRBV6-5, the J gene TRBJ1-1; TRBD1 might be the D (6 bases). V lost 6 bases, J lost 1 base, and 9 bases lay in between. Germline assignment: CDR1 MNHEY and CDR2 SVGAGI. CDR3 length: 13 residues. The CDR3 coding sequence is TGTGCCAGCAGCCCGGGACAGAACACTGAAGCTTTCTTT. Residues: CASSPGQNTEAFF.